This T cell receptor beta chain emerged from a study of T cells in Graves' hyperthyroidism and ophthalmopathy. In the case of this clonotype: Its antigen is as yet unknown.

The investigators amplified TCR beta CDR3 regions from RNA transcripts. Using the HTBI primer set, a first-round RT-PCR was run on the TCR CDR3. MiXCR was run by TCRdb on the multiplex PCR reads, yielding one entry per CDR3 protein. The table records 300,000 to 350,000 distinct CDR3 sequences, about a sixth of them present only once. General observations from the study: In the analysis, a 13 V-J model separated ophthalmopathy from stable hyperthyroidism.

Input material: blood. The clonotype was recovered from a woman in her forties with Graves' ophthalmopathy.

The CDR3 here is CASSRGQVISYEQYF. The CDR3 DNA reads TGTGCCAGCAGTCGGGGACAGGTGATCTCCTACGAGCAGTACTTC. The chain has TRBV6-1 and TRBJ2-7; 8 nucleotides match TRBD1. V gave up 5 bases and J gave up 0 bases; unmatched junction bases: 6. The CDR3 is 15 residues long. In germline, CDR1 is MNHNS, CDR2 SASEGT.